This T cell receptor beta chain came from a study of vaccination and CD4 T cells after COVID-19. Study-level information: The study drew post-COVID samples a median roughly 100 days after diagnosis (range 35 to 161). Overlapping spike peptides from SARS-CoV-2, HCoV-NL63, HCoV-OC43 and HCoV-229E served to stimulate the cells.

The germline V and J ends were trimmed by 0 bases and 0 bases, with 9 bases remaining between them. The germline gives CDR1 SGHNT, CDR2 YYREEE (reference sequence). The CDR3 runs 16 residues. A word on this clonotype: Its antigen remains unknown.

The Oncomine TCR Beta short-read assay was applied to DNA of cultured CD4+ T cells. TCRdb itself ran the PCR reads through MiXCR, one entry per CDR3 protein. The table shows some 10,000 distinct CDR3 sequences, with approximately 61% occurring only once. General study findings and limits: Investigators enrolled relatively few convalescent patients and included no early post-infection timepoints.

The sample's treatment: approximately 11-day PBMC culture with coronavirus spike peptide pools or control peptides (ViraFEST assay). Sequenced material: CD4+ T cells from blood, cultured in vitro. V gene TRBV5-4 combines with J gene TRBJ2-2; the D gene is possibly TRBD1 (6 bases). The sequence was obtained from a human donor who had recovered from COVID-19. The CDR3 loop is CASSLVQGANTGELFF. The CDR3 DNA is TGTGCCAGCAGCTTGGTACAGGGTGCGAACACCGGGGAGCTGTTTTTT.